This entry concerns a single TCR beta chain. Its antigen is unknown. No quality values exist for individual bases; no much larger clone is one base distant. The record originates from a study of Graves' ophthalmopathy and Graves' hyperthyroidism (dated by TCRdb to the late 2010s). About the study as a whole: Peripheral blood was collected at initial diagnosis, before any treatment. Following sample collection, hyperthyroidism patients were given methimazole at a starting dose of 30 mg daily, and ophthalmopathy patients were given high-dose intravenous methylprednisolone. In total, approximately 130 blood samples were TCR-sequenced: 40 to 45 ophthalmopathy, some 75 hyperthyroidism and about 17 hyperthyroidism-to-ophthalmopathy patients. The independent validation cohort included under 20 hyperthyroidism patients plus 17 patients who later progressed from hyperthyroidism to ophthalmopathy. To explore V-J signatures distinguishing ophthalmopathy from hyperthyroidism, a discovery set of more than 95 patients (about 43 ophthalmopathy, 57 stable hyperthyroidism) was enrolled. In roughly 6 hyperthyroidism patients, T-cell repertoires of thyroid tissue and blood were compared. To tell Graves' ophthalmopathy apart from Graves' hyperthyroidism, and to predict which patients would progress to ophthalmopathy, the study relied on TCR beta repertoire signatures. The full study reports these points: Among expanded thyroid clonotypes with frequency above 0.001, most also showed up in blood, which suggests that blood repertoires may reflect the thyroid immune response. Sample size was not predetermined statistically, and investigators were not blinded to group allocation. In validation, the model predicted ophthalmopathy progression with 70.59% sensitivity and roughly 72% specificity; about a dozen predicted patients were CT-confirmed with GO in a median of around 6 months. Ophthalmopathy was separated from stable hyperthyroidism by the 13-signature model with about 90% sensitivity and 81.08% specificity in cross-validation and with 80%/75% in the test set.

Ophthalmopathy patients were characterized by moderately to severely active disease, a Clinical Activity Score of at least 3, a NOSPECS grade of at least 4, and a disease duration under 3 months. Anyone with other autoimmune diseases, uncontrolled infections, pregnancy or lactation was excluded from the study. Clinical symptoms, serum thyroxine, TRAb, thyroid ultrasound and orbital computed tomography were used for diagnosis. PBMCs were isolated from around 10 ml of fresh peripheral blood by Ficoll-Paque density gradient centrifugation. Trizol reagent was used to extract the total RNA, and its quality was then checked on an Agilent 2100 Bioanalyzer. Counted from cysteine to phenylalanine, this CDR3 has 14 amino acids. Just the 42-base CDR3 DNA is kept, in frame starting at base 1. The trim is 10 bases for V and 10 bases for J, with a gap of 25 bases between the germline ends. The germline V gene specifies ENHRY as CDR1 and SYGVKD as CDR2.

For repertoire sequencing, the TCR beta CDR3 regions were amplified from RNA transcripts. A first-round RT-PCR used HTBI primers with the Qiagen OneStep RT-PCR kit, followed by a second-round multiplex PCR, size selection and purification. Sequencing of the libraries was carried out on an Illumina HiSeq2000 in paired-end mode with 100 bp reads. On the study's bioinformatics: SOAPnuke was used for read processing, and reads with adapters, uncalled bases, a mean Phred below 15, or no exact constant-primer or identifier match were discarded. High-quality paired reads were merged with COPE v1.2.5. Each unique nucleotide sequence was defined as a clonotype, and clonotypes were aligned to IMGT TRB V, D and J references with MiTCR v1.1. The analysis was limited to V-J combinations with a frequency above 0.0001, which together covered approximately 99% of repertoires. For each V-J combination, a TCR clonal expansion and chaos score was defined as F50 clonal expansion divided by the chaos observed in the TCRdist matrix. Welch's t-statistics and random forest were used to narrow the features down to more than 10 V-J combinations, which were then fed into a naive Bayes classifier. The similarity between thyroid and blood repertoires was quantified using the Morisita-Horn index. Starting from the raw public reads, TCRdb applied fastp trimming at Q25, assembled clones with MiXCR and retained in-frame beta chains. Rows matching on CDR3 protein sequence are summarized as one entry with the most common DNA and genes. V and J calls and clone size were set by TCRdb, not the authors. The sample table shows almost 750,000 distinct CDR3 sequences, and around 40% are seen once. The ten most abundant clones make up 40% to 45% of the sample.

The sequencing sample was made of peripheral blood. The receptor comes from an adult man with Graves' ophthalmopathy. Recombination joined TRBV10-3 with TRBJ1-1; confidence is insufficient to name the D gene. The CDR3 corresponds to CASTDGPGNRPAFF. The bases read TGTGCCAGCACCGATGGGCCGGGTAATCGGCCAGCTTTCTTT.